One sample yielded the 18 T cell receptor beta chains listed below, sequenced in a study of beta chain features in type 1 diabetes. Study findings and constraints: Patients with Type 1 diabetes showed moderately but significantly shorter TCRB CDR3s in all four CD4+ subsets.

The whole isolated RNA underwent reverse transcription, so sequencing captured expressed TCRB transcripts. Data came from immunoSEQ multiplex PCR; TCRdb stores just in-frame clones and leaves some out. The data contain hundreds of thousands of clones, over 12% of them singletons. Antigen specificity for these receptors is unknown. Source material: naive CD4+ T cells from blood. The source of these receptors is a man younger than 35 with type 1 diabetes.

The chain couples TRBV5-6 to TRBJ2-1; D uncertain. V was shortened by 4 bases and J by 0 bases, with 14 bases between the two germline ends. The V gene's germline CDR1 is SGHDT and CDR2 YYEEEE. The CDR3 covers 16 residues. The CDR3 loop reads CASSQIVASSYNEQFF. The CDR3 coding sequence is TGTGCCAGCAGCCAGATCGTTGCGAGCTCCTACAATGAGCAGTTCTTC.

The CDR3 region has the DNA TGTGCCAGCAGCCAAGTGGGCCGGCAAGAGACCCAGTACTTC. This encodes CASSQVGRQETQYF. The rearrangement links TRBV11-3 to TRBJ2-5, with unresolved D. V was shortened by 5 bases and J by 2 bases, with 12 bases between the two germline ends. The CDR3 totals 14 residues. The germline CDR1 and CDR2 sequences are SGHNT and YENEEA.

A few counts support this clone. The genes are TRBV7-3 and TRBJ2-1; TRBD2 agrees at 8 bases. J lost 10 bases, V lost 4 bases, and 15 bases had no gene match. Germline V gene sequence: CDR1 SGHTA, CDR2 FQGTGA. This CDR3 region has 16 residues. The chain's CDR3 is CASSSLGRGVPREQFF. CDR3 nucleotide sequence: TGTGCCAGCAGCTCGCTCGGGCGGGGGGTCCCCAGGGAGCAGTTCTTC.

The chain has TRBV7-9 and TRBJ2-1; the D gene is possibly TRBD2 (6 bases). The CDR3 consists of 14 residues. V lost 6 bases to trimming and J lost 1 base, with 10 bases between them. The germline gives CDR1 SEHNR, CDR2 FQNEAQ (reference sequence). The CDR3 sequence: CASSTAGSYNEQFF. The CDR3 coding sequence is TGTGCCAGCAGTACTGCGGGATCCTACAATGAGCAGTTCTTC.

The chain joins TRBV30 to TRBJ2-1; 13 bases are shared with TRBD2. Germline CDR1 is GTSNPN and CDR2 is SVGIG (reference sequence). J lost 6 bases, V lost 2 bases, and 4 bases had no gene match. The CDR3 length is 15 residues. Here the CDR3 reads CAWSPGTSGINEQFF. CDR3 DNA sequence: TGTGCCTGGAGTCCCGGGACTAGCGGGATCAATGAGCAGTTCTTC.

This clone was counted between two and nine times. V usage is TRBV30 and J usage is TRBJ1-2; D is unresolved. The CDR3 has 13 amino acids. Germline V gives CDR1 GTSNPN, CDR2 SVGIG (reference sequence). The germline V and J ends were trimmed by 1 base and 8 bases, with 14 bases remaining between them. The CDR3 DNA reads TGTGCCTGGAGTGACTTGGGTCCGTTGGGCTACACCTTC. This encodes CAWSDLGPLGYTF.

This clone was counted a few times. In the same sample, other DNA sequences code for this CDR3. The gene calls are TRBV29-1 and TRBJ2-5, with 9 bases aligning to TRBD1. This CDR3 is built from 12 residues. J lost 4 bases, V lost 6 bases, and 3 bases had no gene match. Germline values: CDR1 SQVTM, CDR2 ANQGSEA. The CDR3 protein is CSVDRGGETQYF. CDR3 DNA: TGCAGCGTGGACAGGGGCGGAGAGACCCAGTACTTC.

The chain recombines TRBV4-1 with TRBJ1-3; D not resolved. This CDR3 spans 16 amino acids. Germline assignment: CDR1 MGHRA and CDR2 YSYEKL. Deletions cut 6 bases from V and 0 bases from J, with 15 bases between. As DNA, the CDR3 is TGCGCCAGCAGTCCGGGAGAGTCACTCTCTGGAAACACCATATATTTT. Translating gives CASSPGESLSGNTIYF.

This clone showed up just a few times. CDR3 nucleotides: TGTGCCTGGAGTGTAAGGGACAGTTCCTACGAGCAGTACTTC. It specifies CAWSVRDSSYEQYF. The chain employs TRBV30 and TRBJ2-7, with 7 bases fitting TRBD1. The V segment lost 0 bases and the J segment 1 base; nucleotides outside the gene matches: 3. Germline CDR1 GTSNPN, CDR2 SVGIG (reference sequence). The CDR3 consists of 14 residues.

In this sample, this clone turned up a few times. The rearrangement uses TRBV5-1 and TRBJ2-2; 11 bases map to TRBD2. Germline V CDR1 and CDR2: SGHRS, YFSETQ. This CDR3 spans 15 amino acids. Trimming at V came to 1 base and at J to 4 bases, leaving 0 bases not matched to a gene. CDR3 nucleotide sequence: TGCGCCAGCAGCTTGCTAGCGGGAGGCACCGGGGAGCTGTTTTTT. Amino acid sequence: CASSLLAGGTGELFF.

The table lists this clone with a few counts. The chain carries TRBV9 and TRBJ1-3; D not certain. Per germline, CDR1 SGDLS and CDR2 YYNGEE. With 4 bases removed from V and 0 bases from J, the gap between germline ends came to 14 bases. The CDR3 sequence is 16 residues long. The CDR3 sequence is CASSPSGRPSGNTIYF. CDR3 DNA: TGTGCCAGCAGCCCCTCCGGACGGCCCTCTGGAAACACCATATATTTT.

This clone was detected only a few times. The chain links TRBV5-4 to TRBJ2-7; a weak D match, TRBD2 (5 bases). Trimming cost V 2 bases and J 6 bases, with 15 bases left between them. The CDR3 runs to 14 residues. CDR1 and CDR2 (germline): SGHNT, YYREEE (reference sequence). The CDR3 reads CASSFPSGIGEQYF. The CDR3 DNA is TGTGCCAGCAGCTTCCCCAGCGGCATAGGCGAGCAGTACTTC.

This sequence joins TRBV18 and TRBJ1-5; 9 nucleotides match TRBD1. Germline V gene lookup returns CDR1 KGHSH and CDR2 LQKENI. Trimming cost V 4 bases and J 6 bases; bases outside gene matches: 13. This CDR3 comprises 17 residues. Written as DNA, the CDR3 is TGTGCCAGCTCACATACCGACCTGGGACAGGGAGGTCAGCCCCAGCATTTT. Amino acid sequence: CASSHTDLGQGGQPQHF.

Note on this clone: The sample has other DNA sequences that encode this CDR3 too. The J gene is TRBJ1-2, the V gene TRBV9; D is unclear. This CDR3 comprises 14 residues. V shed 0 bases and J shed 1 base, with 7 bases lying between them. From germline, CDR1 is SGDLS and CDR2 YYNGEE. The CDR3 nucleotides read TGTGCCAGCAGCGTAGCGGCAGGTAACTATGGCTACACCTTC. Amino acid sequence: CASSVAAGNYGYTF.

The chain uses TRBV5-4 and TRBJ2-5, with 7 bases lining up with TRBD2. V dropped 4 bases and J dropped 5; count of bases not matched to a gene: 5. Germline CDR1 reads SGHNT; CDR2 reads YYREEE (reference sequence). This CDR3 comprises 13 residues. The CDR3 sequence: CASSVQGGETQYF. The CDR3 nucleotides read TGTGCCAGCAGCGTTCAGGGAGGGGAGACCCAGTACTTC.

This chain connects TRBV4-1 to TRBJ2-4, with a weak D call TRBD1 (5 bases). The CDR3 has 16 residues. V gave up 0 bases and J gave up 11 bases, with 20 bases separating them. Germline V CDR1 and CDR2: MGHRA, YSYEKL. The CDR3 loop is CASSQDQIRQFPFQYF. The CDR3 DNA reads TGCGCCAGCAGCCAAGACCAGATTCGACAGTTCCCTTTTCAGTACTTC.

This clone was recorded a few times. This chain connects TRBV7-9 to TRBJ1-2; D ambiguous. CDR1 SEHNR and CDR2 FQNEAQ come from the germline V gene (reference sequence). V gave up 4 bases and J gave up 5 bases, with 14 bases separating them. This CDR3 is built from 14 residues. CDR3 loop: CASSSPAFSYGYTF. DNA of the CDR3: TGTGCCAGCAGCTCCCCAGCATTTTCGTATGGCTACACCTTC.

The V call is TRBV25-1, the J call TRBJ2-3, with a weak D call TRBD1 (5 bases). Germline V gene sequence: CDR1 MGHDK, CDR2 SYGVNS. V was trimmed by 2 bases and J by 0 bases, leaving 12 bases between them. The CDR3 is 16 amino acids. The chain's CDR3 is CASSEKEWGSTDTQYF. CDR3 DNA sequence: TGTGCCAGCAGTGAAAAGGAGTGGGGCAGCACAGATACGCAGTATTTT.